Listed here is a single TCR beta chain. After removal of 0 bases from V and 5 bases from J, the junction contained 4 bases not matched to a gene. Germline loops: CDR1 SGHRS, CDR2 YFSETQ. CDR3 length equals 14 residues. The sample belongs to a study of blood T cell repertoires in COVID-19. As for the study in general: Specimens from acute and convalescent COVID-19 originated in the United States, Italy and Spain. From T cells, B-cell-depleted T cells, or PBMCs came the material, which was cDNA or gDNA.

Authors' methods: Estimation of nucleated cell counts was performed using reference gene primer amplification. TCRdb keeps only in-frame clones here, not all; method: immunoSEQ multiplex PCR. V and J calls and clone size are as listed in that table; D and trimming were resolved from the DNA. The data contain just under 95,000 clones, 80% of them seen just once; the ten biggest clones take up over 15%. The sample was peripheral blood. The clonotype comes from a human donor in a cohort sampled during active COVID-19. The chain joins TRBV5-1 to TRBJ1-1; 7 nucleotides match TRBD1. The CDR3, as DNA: TGCGCCAGCAGCTTGGCAGGGGGAGCGACTGAAGCTTTCTTT. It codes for CASSLAGGATEAFF.